This paragraph reports one T cell receptor beta chain. No antigen is known for it. Here immunoSEQ multiplex PCR was the method, and the copy in TCRdb shows in-frame clones only, minus some. The sample carries more than 95,000 clones, 82% recorded once. The sample belongs to a study of T cell responses to AZD1222 COVID-19 vaccine. The study, taken as a whole, reports: Only six or seven AZD1222 recipients tested seropositive at baseline. Breadth and depth of Spike-specific TCRs rose after two AZD1222 doses. Targeting of unmutated variant regions was reportedly seen in nearly half of spike-specific TCRs. Females outnumbered males among donors, who were mostly white British; clonal diversity was possibly underestimated.

CDR3 length: 16 residues. The sequence was obtained from an adult in good health. Sample: peripheral blood, taken on day 0 of AZD1222 vaccination. The rearrangement joins TRBV12-2 to TRBJ1-4. TRBV12-2 is annotated as a pseudogene. The CDR3 nucleotides are TGTGCAAGTCGCTTATCTCGGTCACCAACTAATGAAAAACTGTTTTTT. Translation gives CASRLSRSPTNEKLFF.